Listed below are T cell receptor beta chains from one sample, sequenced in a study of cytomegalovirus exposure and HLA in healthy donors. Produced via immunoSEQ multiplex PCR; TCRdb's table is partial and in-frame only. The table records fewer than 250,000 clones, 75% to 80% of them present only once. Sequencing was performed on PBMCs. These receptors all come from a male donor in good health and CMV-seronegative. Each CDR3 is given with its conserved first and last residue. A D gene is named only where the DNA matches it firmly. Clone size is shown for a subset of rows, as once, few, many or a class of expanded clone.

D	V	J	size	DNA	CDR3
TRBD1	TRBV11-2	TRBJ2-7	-	TGTGCCAGCAGCTTAGGACCCGGGACAGGGTACCACGAGCAGTACTTC	CASSLGPGTGYHEQYF
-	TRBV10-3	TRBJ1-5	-	TGTGCCATCAGTGATCAGGGTACGAGCAATCAGCCCCAGCATTTT	CAISDQGTSNQPQHF
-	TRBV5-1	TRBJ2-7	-	TGCGCCAGCAGCTTGGAGCCGGGGGCCTACGAGCAGTACTTC	CASSLEPGAYEQYF
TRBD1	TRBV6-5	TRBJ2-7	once	TGTGCCAGCACCCTTAGCCAGGGGGCTTTCGGGCAGTACTTC	CASTLSQGAFGQYF
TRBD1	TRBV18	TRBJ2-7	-	TGTGCCAGCTCACCCCGGGACAGGGCCGGGGTTGCGTTGTACGAGCAGTACTTC	CASSPRDRAGVALYEQYF
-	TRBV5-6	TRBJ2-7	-	TGTGCCAGCAGCCGACAGAGGAGAGGAGATGAGCAGTACTTC	CASSRQRRGDEQYF
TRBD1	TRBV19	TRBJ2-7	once	TGTGCCAGTAGTCACCGGGACAGGGCCTACGAGCAGTACTTC	CASSHRDRAYEQYF
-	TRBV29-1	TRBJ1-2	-	TGCAGCGTGGGTGAACCTCGCGGCGGCTACACCTTC	CSVGEPRGGYTF
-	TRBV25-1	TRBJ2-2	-	TGTGCCAGCAGTGAATATGCGGGGGCGGGCGGGGAGCTGTTTTTT	CASSEYAGAGGELFF
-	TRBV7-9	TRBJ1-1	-	TGTGCCAGCACCGCCTGGGAGGGGACTGAAGCTTTCTTT	CASTAWEGTEAFF
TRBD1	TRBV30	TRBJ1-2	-	TGTGCCTGGAACAGGGGGGGGGTCTATGGCTACACCTTC	CAWNRGGVYGYTF
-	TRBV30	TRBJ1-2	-	TGTGCCTGGAGCACAGGATCCTTTAACTATGGCTACACCTTC	CAWSTGSFNYGYTF
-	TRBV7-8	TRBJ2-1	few	TGTGCCAGCAGCCCCGGGGTAAGCTCCTACAATGAGCAGTTCTTC	CASSPGVSSYNEQFF
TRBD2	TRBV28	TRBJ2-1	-	TGTGCCAGCAGTCCGGGACTAGCGGGTTTCTACAATGAGCAGTTCTTC	CASSPGLAGFYNEQFF
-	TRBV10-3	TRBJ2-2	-	TGTGCCATCAGCCTCCAGGGTTTGGCGAACACCGGGGAGCTGTTTTTT	CAISLQGLANTGELFF
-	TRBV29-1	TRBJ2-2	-	TGCAGCGTTCCCCAGGGGAGTAACACCGGGGAGCTGTTTTTT	CSVPQGSNTGELFF
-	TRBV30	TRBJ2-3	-	TGTGCCTGGAGTGTCAGGGAGGCAGATACGCAGTATTTT	CAWSVREADTQYF
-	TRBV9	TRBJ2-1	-	TGTGCCAGCAGCGTAGATAGTGGGACACATAATGAGCAGTTCTTC	CASSVDSGTHNEQFF
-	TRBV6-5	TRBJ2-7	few	TGTGCCAGCAATACAGGGCCCTACGAGCAGTACTTC	CASNTGPYEQYF
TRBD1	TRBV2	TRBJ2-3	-	TGTGCCACCGGACAGGGTTTGGATACGCAGTATTTT	CATGQGLDTQYF
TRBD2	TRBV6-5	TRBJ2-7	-	TGTGCCACCCTAGCGGGTCATATCTACGAGCAGTACTTC	CATLAGHIYEQYF
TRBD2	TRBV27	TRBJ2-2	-	TGTGCCAGCAGTTCCTTAGCGGGAGGGGACACCGGGGAGCTGTTTTTT	CASSSLAGGDTGELFF
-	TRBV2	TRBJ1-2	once	TGTGCCAGCAGGGCGAGCCTTTCAGGCTATGGCTACACCTTC	CASRASLSGYGYTF